This T cell receptor (beta chain) was obtained from a study of Graves' ophthalmopathy and Graves' hyperthyroidism. Study summary: Sampling took place at initial diagnosis, with peripheral blood obtained before any treatment. General study points: Blood repertoires reportedly contained most expanded thyroid clonotypes above 0.001 frequency.

Note on this clonotype: Its target is unknown.

Trimming stripped 10 bases from V and 9 bases from J, with 19 bases between. Per germline, CDR1 ENHRY and CDR2 SYGVKD. The CDR3 spans 13 residues. The authors amplified TCR beta CDR3 regions, and they did so from RNA transcripts for repertoire sequencing. Second-round multiplex PCR came after first-round RT-PCR with HTBI primers. TCRdb independently ran MiXCR on the multiplex PCR reads; one entry per CDR3 protein. The table shows 660,000 or so distinct CDR3 sequences, with approximately 39% occurring only once. The material sequenced was peripheral blood. The chain has TRBV10-3 and TRBJ1-5; perhaps TRBD1 as D (5 bases). This TCR came from an adult man with Graves' ophthalmopathy. This chain's CDR3 is CASSRALGGPQHF. The CDR3 nucleotides read TGTGCCAGCAGCCGGGCGCTCGGGGGGCCCCAGCATTTT.